The T cell receptor (beta chain) under discussion was sequenced for a study of T cell clones after liver transplantation. This clone was recorded once. Here immunoSEQ multiplex PCR was the method, and the copy in TCRdb shows in-frame clones only, minus some. The sample includes tens of thousands of clones, 80% to 85% of them seen just once. The sequence was obtained from a human patient who received a liver transplant. Some T cells may possibly be graft donor cells. This specimen was CD4+ T cells from blood, taken 45 to 46 months after liver transplant.

This CDR3 is CASSDAGVNTDTQYF. The CDR3 DNA reads TGTGCCAGCAGTGATGCAGGGGTGAACACAGATACGCAGTATTTT. The rearrangement links TRBV6-1 to TRBJ2-3, with D tentatively TRBD1 (6 bases). This CDR3 is 15 amino acids long. Germline V lookup: CDR1 MNHNS, CDR2 SASEGT. V was clipped by 3 bases and J by 2 bases, with 12 bases between them.